This TCR beta chain was captured by sequencing in a study of vaccination effects on CD4 cells after COVID-19. In regard to this clone: Its antigen is not known.

Here immunoSEQ multiplex PCR was the method, and the copy in TCRdb shows in-frame clones only, minus some. The sample carries 11,000 to 15,000 clones, around 84% recorded once. ViraFEST used viral peptide pools to expand antigen-specific CD4+ T cells before sequencing. On roughly day 10 of culture, CD4+ T cells were separated out. SARS-CoV-2 infection was confirmed by PCR in the person between March and December 2020. Each participant was given two doses of one vaccine (BNT162b2 or mRNA-1273). In germline, CDR1 is SGHRS, CDR2 YFSETQ. V lost 3 bases and J lost 7, with 24 bases in between. This CDR3 is built from 17 residues.

Material: CD4+ T cells from PBMCs cultured with HCoV-NL63 spike peptides, obtained after COVID-19 vaccination. This TCR was recovered from a human donor who had a prior SARS-CoV-2 infection. The chain carries TRBV5-1 and TRBJ2-3; D is perhaps TRBD2 (6 bases). CDR3 sequence reads: CASSSDPGLAGLNTQYF. Written as DNA, the CDR3 is TGCGCCAGCAGCTCGGACCCGGGACTTGCGGGGTTAAATACGCAGTATTTT.